This T cell receptor (beta chain) was profiled in a study of blood T cell repertoires in COVID-19. At the level of the study: COVID-19 samples, acute and convalescent, were from the United States, Italy and Spain.

Regarding this clone: The same CDR3 is also encoded by other DNA sequences in this sample.

Method: immunoSEQ multiplex PCR; TCRdb's copy keeps in-frame clones and lacks some. The top ten hold roughly 8.1% of the sample, which has about 200,000 clones, roughly 90% seen once. The germline CDR1 and CDR2 sequences are SGHRS and YFSETQ. The trim removed 4 bases at V and 2 bases at J, leaving 5 bases unmatched. The CDR3 loop spans 15 amino acids. Among Cohort 3 donors, those recovered had two negative PCRs, clearance, or symptom resolution. The genes are TRBV5-1 and TRBJ1-3; 8 bases match TRBD1. The source material was PBMCs or T cells enriched from blood (not recorded which). This clonotype originated in a woman aged 18 to 35 who had recovered from COVID-19. This chain's CDR3 is CASSLDRAAGNTIYF. The CDR3 bases are TGCGCCAGCAGCCTGGACAGGGCAGCTGGAAACACCATATATTTT.